What follows is one T cell receptor (beta chain) and its context. The data stem from a study of blood T cell repertoires in COVID-19. In the study overall: Researchers got acute and convalescent COVID-19 samples from the United States, Italy and Spain. From T cells, B-cell-depleted T cells, or PBMCs came the material, which was cDNA or gDNA.

The germline gives CDR1 SGHNT, CDR2 YENEEA. The CDR3 covers 15 residues. V was clipped by 5 bases and J by 7 bases; unmatched bases: 8. Patients of the Seattle cohort, enrolled during active infection, were followed longitudinally. In the authors' workflow: Amplification from reference gene primers served as the basis for estimated nucleated cell counts. Profiling relied on immunoSEQ multiplex PCR, and the TCRdb table lists in-frame clones only, not all of them. V and J calls plus clone size are reproduced from that table; the DNA served to infer D and trimming. This sample has 100,000 to 150,000 clones, with 81% found just once.

The chain joins TRBV11-3 to TRBJ2-1; 10 nucleotides line up with TRBD2. The sequencing sample was made of peripheral blood. This clonotype was obtained from a man in his thirties or forties with COVID-19, enrolled during active disease. The CDR3 sequence is CASSPSGTSVNEQFF. CDR3 sequence (DNA): TGTGCCAGCAGCCCCTCCGGGACTAGCGTTAATGAGCAGTTCTTC.